The 12 T cell receptor beta chains presented below share a single source sample, sequenced in a study of cytomegalovirus exposure and HLA in healthy donors. Primers: 60 Vbeta forward and 13 Jbeta reverse. Sequenced by immunoSEQ multiplex PCR; TCRdb stores in-frame clones only, minus some. Of 200,000 to 250,000 clones listed, about 89% are singletons. Specimen: PBMCs. The receptors derive from a young woman in good health and CMV-seronegative.

The chain uses TRBV6-1 and TRBJ1-1; no clear D. This CDR3 region has 13 residues. Germline V gene lookup returns CDR1 MNHNS and CDR2 SASEGT. The V end lost 3 bases, the J end lost 8 bases, and 13 bases lay between the germline ends. The CDR3 loop reads CASSDWAGWEAFF. In nucleotides, the CDR3 is TGTGCCAGCAGTGACTGGGCGGGTTGGGAAGCTTTCTTT.

The chain uses TRBV4-1 and TRBJ2-7, with 9 bases fitting TRBD2. The CDR3 is made up of 14 amino acids. V dropped 1 base and J dropped 5; count of bases not matched to a gene: 3. Germline V lookup: CDR1 MGHRA, CDR2 YSYEKL. CDR3 sequence reads: CASSQGLAGNEQYF. CDR3 nucleotides: TGCGCCAGCAGCCAAGGTCTAGCGGGAAACGAGCAGTACTTC.

The rearrangement joins TRBV2 to TRBJ1-4; D is ambiguous. The CDR3 consists of 12 residues. The ends were cut back, 2 bases at V and 6 bases at J, with 4 bases in the middle. Per germline, CDR1 SNHLY and CDR2 FYNNEI. CDR3 sequence: CASSERDEKLFF. DNA of the CDR3: TGTGCCAGCAGTGAACGAGATGAAAAACTGTTTTTT.

CDR3 sequence: CASSLSWEGEEVEKLFF. CDR3 sequence (DNA): TGTGCCAGCAGTTTATCATGGGAGGGTGAGGAGGTTGAAAAACTGTTTTTT. This chain joins TRBV27 and TRBJ1-4; D is uncertain. This CDR3 region has 17 residues. Germline V lookup: CDR1 MNHEY, CDR2 SMNVEV (reference sequence). With 0 bases removed from V and 7 bases from J, the gap between germline ends came to 18 bases.

The rearrangement links TRBV4-1 to TRBJ2-5, with 8 bases matching TRBD1. The trim removed 2 bases at V and 3 bases at J, leaving 5 bases unmatched. The CDR3 runs 15 residues. Germline CDR1 is MGHRA and CDR2 is YSYEKL. The CDR3 loop reads CASSQPGTGKETQYF. CDR3 in DNA: TGCGCCAGCAGCCAACCCGGGACAGGTAAAGAGACCCAGTACTTC.

This sequence joins TRBV18 and TRBJ2-3; 7 bases are shared with TRBD2. The J segment lost 0 bases and the V segment lost 6 bases, leaving 6 bases of the junction unmatched. The CDR3 totals 15 residues. Germline lookup yields CDR1 KGHSH and CDR2 LQKENI. Written as DNA, the CDR3 is TGTGCCAGCTCCCAAAATAGCGGGAGCACAGATACGCAGTATTTT. As protein: CASSQNSGSTDTQYF.

This clone has a handful of counts. The V and J genes are TRBV7-9 and TRBJ1-2; maybe TRBD1 (5 bases). The germline V gene encodes CDR1 SEHNR and CDR2 FQNEAQ (reference sequence). V was shortened by 5 bases and J by 6 bases, with 10 bases between the two germline ends. CDR3 size: 12 residues. For the CDR3, the DNA is TGTGCCAGCAGCAAAACAGGAAATGGCTACACCTTC. Its protein is CASSKTGNGYTF.

V gene TRBV29-1 combines with J gene TRBJ1-3; no definite D call. The CDR3 is made up of 15 amino acids. Germline CDR1 SQVTM, CDR2 ANQGSEA. V was pared by 1 base and J by 0 bases, with 10 bases between. DNA for the CDR3: TGCAGCGTTGAAGTCGGAGGGAGCTCTGGAAACACCATATATTTT. Translated, it gives CSVEVGGSSGNTIYF. Based on the CDR3 plus reference TRBV29-1 and TRBJ1-3, the full variable domain is SAVISQKPSRDICQRGTSLTIQCQVDSQVTMMFWYRQQPGQSLTLIATANQGSEATYESGFVIDKFPISRPNLTFSTLTVSNMSPEDSSIYLCSVEVGGSSGNTIYFGEGSWLTVV.

The chain combines TRBV7-9 with TRBJ1-6, with D possibly being TRBD1 (6 bases). The V end lost 3 bases, the J end lost 5 bases, and 11 bases lay between the germline ends. This CDR3 has 15 residues. Germline CDR1 and CDR2: SEHNR and FQNEAQ (reference sequence). In DNA form, the CDR3 reads TGTGCCAGCAGCTTGGGGGGGCTTAATAATTCACCCCTCCACTTT. Encoded protein: CASSLGGLNNSPLHF.

The V call is TRBV10-1, the J call TRBJ2-1; D is perhaps TRBD2 (5 bases). Germline-derived CDR1 and CDR2 are WNHNN and SYGVQD (reference sequence). Trimming pared 3 bases from V and 4 bases from J, leaving 7 bases between. This CDR3 is built from 13 residues. Written as DNA, the CDR3 is TGCGCCAGCAGTGACCCGGGGTACAATGAGCAGTTCTTC. It is translated as CASSDPGYNEQFF.

The rearrangement links TRBV5-6 to TRBJ1-2; perhaps TRBD1 as D (5 bases). The V end was cut by 4 bases, the J end by 7 bases, with 17 bases between. The germline V gene has CDR1 SGHDT and CDR2 YYEEEE. CDR3 length equals 14 residues. In DNA form, the CDR3 reads TGTGCCAGCAGCCAACAGCAGGGCTTCGGTGGCTACACCTTC. This gives the protein CASSQQQGFGGYTF.

The chain joins TRBV29-1 to TRBJ2-3, with TRBD2 matching 16 bases. Trimming cost V 7 bases and J 6 bases; bases outside gene matches: 4. Germline-derived CDR1 and CDR2 are SQVTM and ANQGSEA. CDR3 length equals 14 residues. For the CDR3, the DNA is TGCAGCGCCGGGACTAGCGGGAGGGCGGATACGCAGTATTTT. As protein: CSAGTSGRADTQYF.